This T cell receptor (beta chain) was retrieved from a study of T cell responses to AZD1222 COVID-19 vaccine. Study-wide results and limits: Spike-wide vaccine-associated CD4 TCRs dominated at 160-218 and 743-854.

Comments on this clone: Its antigen is undetermined.

CDR1 is MNHNS, CDR2 SASEGT, per germline. CDR3 length: 15 residues. V was clipped by 3 bases and J by 7 bases; unmatched bases: 10. Produced via immunoSEQ multiplex PCR; TCRdb's table is partial and in-frame only. The sample contains 120,000 or so clones, 70% to 90% of which appear only once. The chain employs TRBV6-1 and TRBJ1-2, with 8 bases identical to TRBD1. Sequencing used peripheral blood, obtained 28 days after the second AZD1222 dose. The TCR was taken from an adult who received the AZD1222 COVID-19 vaccine. CDR3 DNA sequence: TGTGCCAGCAGTGATACAGGGGGGCCTTCGTCTGGCTACACCTTC. Protein: CASSDTGGPSSGYTF.